This entry is about one TCR beta chain. The antigen remains undetermined. Trimming cost V 4 bases and J 5 bases; bases outside gene matches: 7. Per the germline V gene, CDR1 is LNHNV and CDR2 is YYDKDF (reference sequence). This CDR3 region has 16 residues. Use of 60 Vbeta and 13 Jbeta primers characterized the PCR. The data were produced by immunoSEQ multiplex PCR, yet TCRdb's version contains in-frame clones alone and is incomplete. The table has under 200,000 clones, 82% seen once. These data belong to a study of cytomegalovirus exposure and HLA in healthy donors. General study points: There were some public TCRs occurring in many donors, but most TCR sequences were rare.

This sequence joins TRBV15 and TRBJ2-1; TRBD1 matches 11 bases. Sequencing used PBMCs. This clonotype was sampled from a girl aged 2 to 10 in good health and CMV-seropositive. DNA of the CDR3: TGTGCCACCAGCACCTGGACAGGGGGCGAGGACAATGAGCAGTTCTTC. As protein: CATSTWTGGEDNEQFF. The full variable domain, rest sourced from reference TRBV15 and TRBJ2-1, is DAMVIQNPRYQVTQFGKPVTLSCSQTLNHNVMYWYQQKSSQAPKLLFHYYDKDFNNEADTPDNFQSRRPNTSFCFLDIRSPGLGDTAMYLCATSTWTGGEDNEQFFGPGTRLTVL.